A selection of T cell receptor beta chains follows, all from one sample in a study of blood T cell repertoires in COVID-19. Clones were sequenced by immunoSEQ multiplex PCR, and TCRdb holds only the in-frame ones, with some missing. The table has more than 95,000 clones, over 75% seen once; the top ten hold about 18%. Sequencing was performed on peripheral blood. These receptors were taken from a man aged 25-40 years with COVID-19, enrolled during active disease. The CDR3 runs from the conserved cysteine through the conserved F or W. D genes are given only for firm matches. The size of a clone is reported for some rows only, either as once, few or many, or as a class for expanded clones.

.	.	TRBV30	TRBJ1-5	CAFGGGGQPQHF	TGTGCCTTTGGGGGTGGAGGGCAGCCCCAGCATTTT
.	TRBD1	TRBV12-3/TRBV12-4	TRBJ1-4	CASSLGTGGLFF	TGTGCCAGCAGTTTAGGAACAGGGGGACTGTTTTTT
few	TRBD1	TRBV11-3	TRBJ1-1	CASRARTGANTEAFF	TGTGCCAGCAGGGCTCGGACAGGCGCCAACACTGAAGCTTTCTTT
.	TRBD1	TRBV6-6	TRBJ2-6	CASSLKPTGAGANVLTF	TGTGCCAGCAGTCTGAAACCGACAGGGGCTGGGGCCAACGTCCTGACTTTC
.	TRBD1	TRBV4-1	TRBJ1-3	CASSQGRGRTSGNTIYF	TGCGCCAGCAGCCAGGGAAGGGGGCGAACCTCTGGAAACACCATATATTTT
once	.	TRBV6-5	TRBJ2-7	CASSYSMQGSYEQYF	TGTGCCAGCAGTTACTCGATGCAGGGGTCCTACGAGCAGTACTTC
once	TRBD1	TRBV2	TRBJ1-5	CASRRTGDQPQHF	TGTGCCAGCAGAAGGACAGGGGATCAGCCCCAGCATTTT
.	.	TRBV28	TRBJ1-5	CASSPQGSYSNQPQHF	TGTGCCAGCAGTCCCCAGGGGAGTTATAGCAATCAGCCCCAGCATTTT
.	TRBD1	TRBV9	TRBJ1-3	CASSVEEGARYF	TGTGCCAGCAGCGTAGAGGAGGGGGCCAGATATTTT
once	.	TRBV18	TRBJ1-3	CASSSPGLLRLTGNTIYF	TGTGCCAGCTCATCGCCGGGACTCCTCCGCCTGACTGGAAACACCATATATTTT
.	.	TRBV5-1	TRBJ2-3	CASSLDWTPPRTDTQYF	TGCGCCAGCAGCTTGGACTGGACTCCTCCTCGCACAGATACGCAGTATTTT
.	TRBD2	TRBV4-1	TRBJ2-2	CASSQSPPLAGRITGELFF	TGCGCCAGCAGCCAAAGCCCCCCTCTAGCGGGGCGCATCACCGGGGAGCTGTTTTTT
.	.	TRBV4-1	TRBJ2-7	CASSQVDGVLNEQYF	TGCGCCAGCAGCCAAGTTGACGGAGTGCTAAACGAGCAGTACTTC
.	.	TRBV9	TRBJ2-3	CASSVAGLTTDTQYF	TGTGCCAGCAGCGTAGCAGGACTAACCACAGATACGCAGTATTTT
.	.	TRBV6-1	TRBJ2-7	CASSGTTGWDEQYF	TGTGCCAGCAGTGGGACCACAGGTTGGGACGAGCAGTACTTC
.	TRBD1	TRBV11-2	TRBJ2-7	CASSLTSGTGPSYEQYF	TGTGCCAGCAGCTTAACTTCCGGGACAGGGCCATCCTACGAGCAGTACTTC
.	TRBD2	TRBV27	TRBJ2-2	CASSTPAGGGTGELFF	TGTGCCAGCAGTACCCCAGCGGGAGGGGGCACCGGGGAGCTGTTTTTT
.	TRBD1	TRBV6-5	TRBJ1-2	CASSFTGTGAYYGYTF	TGTGCCAGCAGTTTTACCGGGACAGGGGCATACTATGGCTACACCTTC
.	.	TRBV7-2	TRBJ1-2	CASSLDSGGTNYGYTF	TGTGCCAGCAGCTTAGACTCCGGCGGAACTAACTATGGCTACACCTTC
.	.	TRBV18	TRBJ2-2	CASSEQDSVTGELFF	TGTGCCAGCTCAGAGCAGGACAGCGTCACCGGGGAGCTGTTTTTT
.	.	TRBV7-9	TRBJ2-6	CASRKHSGANVLTF	TGTGCCAGCAGGAAACACTCTGGGGCCAACGTCCTGACTTTC
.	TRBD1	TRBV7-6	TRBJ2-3	CASSLGTGSTDTQYF	TGTGCCAGCAGCTTAGGGACAGGGAGCACAGATACGCAGTATTTT
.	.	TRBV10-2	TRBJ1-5	CASSDRRDISNQPQHF	TGCGCCAGCAGTGACCGTCGGGATATTAGCAATCAGCCCCAGCATTTT
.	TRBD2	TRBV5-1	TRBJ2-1	CASSPGLAGGWGNEQFF	TGCGCCAGCAGCCCCGGACTAGCGGGAGGTTGGGGGAATGAGCAGTTCTTC
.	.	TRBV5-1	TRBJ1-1	CASSSDGTLGTEAFF	TGCGCCAGCAGCTCCGACGGGACTCTGGGGACTGAAGCTTTCTTT
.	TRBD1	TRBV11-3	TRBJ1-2	CASSLNRGLGYTF	TGTGCCAGCAGCCTCAACAGGGGACTTGGGTACACCTTC
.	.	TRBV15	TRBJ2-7	CATSRGPPGGTHEQYF	TGTGCCACCAGCAGAGGGCCGCCTGGCGGTACTCACGAGCAGTACTTC
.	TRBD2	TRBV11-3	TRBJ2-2	CASSITGGLTGELFF	TGTGCCAGCAGCATAACGGGGGGACTAACCGGGGAGCTGTTTTTT
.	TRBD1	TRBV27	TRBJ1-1	CASSPGTGESTEAFF	TGTGCCAGCAGTCCCGGGACAGGTGAAAGCACTGAAGCTTTCTTT
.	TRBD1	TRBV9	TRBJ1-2	CASTLGGRGILGYTF	TGTGCCAGCACCCTGGGGGGCAGGGGGATTCTTGGCTACACCTTC
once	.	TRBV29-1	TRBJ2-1	CSARTISSYNEQFF	TGCAGCGCTCGGACTATCAGCTCCTACAATGAGCAGTTCTTC
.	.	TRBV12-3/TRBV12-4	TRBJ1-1	CASSLESGVKAFF	TGTGCCAGCAGTTTAGAGTCCGGTGTAAAAGCTTTCTTT
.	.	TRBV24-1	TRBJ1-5	CATSDSQGLGSQHF	TGTGCCACCAGTGATTCCCAGGGTCTCGGGTCCCAGCATTTT
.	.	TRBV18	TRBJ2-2	CASSLQANTGELFF	TGTGCCAGCTCCCTCCAGGCAAACACCGGGGAGCTGTTTTTT
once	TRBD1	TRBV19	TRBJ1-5	CASSLLSETGTGNQPQHF	TGTGCCAGTAGTCTCTTGTCCGAGACAGGGACCGGCAATCAGCCCCAGCATTTT
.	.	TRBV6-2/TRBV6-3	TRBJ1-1	CASSYSTGNTEAFF	TGTGCCAGCAGTTACTCGACAGGGAACACTGAAGCTTTCTTT
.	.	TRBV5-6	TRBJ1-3	CASSTGLGGNTIYF	TGTGCCAGCAGCACGGGACTGGGAGGAAACACCATATATTTT
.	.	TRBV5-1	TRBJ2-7	CASSLTTRSYEQYF	TGCGCCAGCAGCTTGACAACCCGCTCCTACGAGCAGTACTTC
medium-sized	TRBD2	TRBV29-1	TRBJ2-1	CAYGRALYNEQFF	TGCGCTTACGGGAGGGCCTTATACAATGAGCAGTTCTTC
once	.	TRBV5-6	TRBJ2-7	CASSLGSAPGEQYF	TGTGCCAGCAGCCTTGGTTCAGCCCCAGGCGAGCAGTACTTC
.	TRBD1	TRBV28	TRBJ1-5	CASSFDRGNQPQHF	TGTGCCAGCAGTTTCGACAGGGGCAATCAGCCCCAGCATTTT
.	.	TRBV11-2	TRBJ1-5	CASSLGRGQPQHF	TGTGCCAGCAGCTTAGGGCGGGGCCAGCCCCAGCATTTT
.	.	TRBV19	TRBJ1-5	CASSRGQNQPQHF	TGTGCCAGTAGTAGAGGGCAAAATCAGCCCCAGCATTTT
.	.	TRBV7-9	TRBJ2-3	CASPGGIADTQYF	TGTGCTTCCCCAGGGGGGATTGCAGATACGCAGTATTTT
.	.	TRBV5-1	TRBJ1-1	CASRDGGMNTEAFF	TGCGCCAGCAGGGACGGAGGAATGAACACTGAAGCTTTCTTT
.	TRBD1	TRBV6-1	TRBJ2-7	CASSEGTGEAGQYF	TGTGCCAGCAGTGAAGGGACAGGGGAAGCAGGGCAGTACTTC
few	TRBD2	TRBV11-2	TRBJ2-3	CASSFPSGGTDTQYF	TGTGCCAGCAGCTTCCCTAGCGGGGGAACAGATACGCAGTATTTT
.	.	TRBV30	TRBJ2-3	CAWKDSRRTQYF	TGTGCCTGGAAGGATTCGAGGCGGACGCAGTATTTT
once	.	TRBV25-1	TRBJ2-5	CASSPERSQETQYF	TGTGCCAGCAGTCCCGAAAGGAGTCAAGAGACCCAGTACTTC
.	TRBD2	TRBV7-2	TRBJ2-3	CASSPGGADTQYF	TGTGCCAGCAGCCCCGGGGGGGCAGATACGCAGTATTTT
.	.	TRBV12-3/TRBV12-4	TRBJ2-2	CASSFWLAGELFF	TGTGCCAGCAGTTTTTGGCTAGCCGGGGAGCTGTTTTTT